The clone carrying this T cell receptor (beta chain) was detected a few times. Germline CDR1 and CDR2: SGHAT and FQNNGV. V was shortened by 1 base and J by 6 bases, with 13 bases between the two germline ends. CDR3 size: 14 residues. This sample is part of a study of blood T cell repertoires in COVID-19. Study details: From the United States, Italy and Spain came samples of acute and convalescent COVID-19. T cells, B-cell-depleted T cells, or PBMCs provided the cDNA or gDNA that served as material.

Per the study methods: Amplification of reference gene primers provided the estimated nucleated cell counts. This table comes from immunoSEQ multiplex PCR, and its TCRdb copy is limited to in-frame clones, with some not included. V, J and clone size are taken as reported in that table, and D and trimming were inferred from the DNA itself. The sample lists over 200,000 clones, 88% occurring once. The chain carries TRBV11-2 and TRBJ2-7; D is undetermined. Material: peripheral blood. The sequence came from a man aged 18 to 30 with active or convalescent COVID-19. The CDR3 DNA follows: TGTGCCAGCAGCTTAGTGGTCCTCCCGGGCGAGCAGTACTTC. This gives the protein CASSLVVLPGEQYF.